This T cell receptor (beta chain) was found in a study of CD8 T cells in Susac syndrome. The RNA, roughly 0.45 to 1 ug, was put through reverse transcription using random hexamers. TCRdb independently ran MiXCR on the immunoSEQ multiplex PCR reads; one entry per CDR3 protein. Of a few hundred thousand distinct CDR3 sequences in the sample, around 95% were seen once. The authors carried out high-throughput sequencing of TCR beta. They applied it to CD8+ and CD4+ T cells obtained from blood. Treatment-naive patients with stable or active relapsing-remitting disease were the multiple sclerosis controls. The TCR was taken from a human donor with multiple sclerosis. The sequencing input was CD4+ T cells from PBMCs.

CDR3 region: CASKREALYNEQFF. Written as DNA, the CDR3 is TGTGCCAGCAAACGGGAGGCCCTTTACAATGAGCAGTTCTTC. This chain uses TRBV27 with TRBJ2-1, with 7 bases aligning to TRBD2. Germline V gives CDR1 MNHEY, CDR2 SMNVEV (reference sequence). The CDR3 has 14 residues. J was trimmed by 4 bases and V by 7 bases; bases with no gene match: 7.